Given below is one T cell receptor beta chain in context. The antigen is unknown. This sample was included in a study of monozygotic twins with inflammatory bowel disease. This CDR3 region has 15 residues. CDR1 and CDR2 (germline): MGHDK, SYGVNS. General study findings and limits: IBD-affected twins scored below their healthy co-twins in TCRbeta diversity (inverse Simpson).

Per sample, reverse transcription was split into eight reactions. TCRdb reprocessed the 5' RACE reads, with one entry per CDR3 protein and no DNA. This sample's clone table lists tens of thousands of distinct CDR3 sequences. V is TRBV25-1 and J is TRBJ1-2; no DNA is available, so the TRBD1 call from TCRdb remains unchecked. This receptor was obtained from a human donor with ulcerative colitis or Crohn's disease, or a healthy co-twin of an affected twin (not recorded which). Specimen: blood. CDR3 sequence reads: CASSEPGRSNYGYTF.